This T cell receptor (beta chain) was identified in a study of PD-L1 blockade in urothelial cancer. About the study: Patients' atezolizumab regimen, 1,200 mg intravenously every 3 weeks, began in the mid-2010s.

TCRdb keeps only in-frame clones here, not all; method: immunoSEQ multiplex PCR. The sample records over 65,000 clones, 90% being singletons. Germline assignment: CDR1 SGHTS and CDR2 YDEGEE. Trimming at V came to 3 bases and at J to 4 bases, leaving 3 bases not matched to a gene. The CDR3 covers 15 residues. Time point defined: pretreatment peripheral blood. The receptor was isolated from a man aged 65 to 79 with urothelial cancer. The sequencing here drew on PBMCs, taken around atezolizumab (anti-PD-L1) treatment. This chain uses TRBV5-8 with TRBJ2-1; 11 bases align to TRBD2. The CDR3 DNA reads TGTGCCAGCAGCTGGGGACTAGCGGCTTACAATGAGCAGTTCTTC. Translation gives CASSWGLAAYNEQFF.